This note documents a single T cell receptor (beta chain) sequence. Its antigen has not been determined. Base qualities are not recorded, but no much larger clone differs from it by a single base. The CDR1 and CDR2 encoded by the germline V gene are KGHSH and LQKENI. The CDR3 starts with the cysteine, ends with the phenylalanine, and has 12 residues. The kept DNA is CDR3 alone, 36 bases in frame from the first base. In total, around 600 healthy bone marrow donors made up the cohort. Cohort members were all nominally healthy when sampled, although unrecorded immune exposures were likely present. The donor tested CMV seronegative and was one of the 352 seronegative cohort members. A peripheral blood sample was provided by each donor, and peripheral blood mononuclear cells were used for TCR beta sequencing. The Qiagen DNeasy Blood Extraction Kit was used to extract genomic DNA from the blood cell samples.

This entry belongs to a study of cytomegalovirus exposure and HLA in healthy donors (dated by TCRdb to about 2017). In terms of the full investigation: An earlier analysis of several hundred of the donors reported about 280 Gb of sequence data and 100 million to 120 million unique TCR beta sequences obtained from about 180 million T cells. About 310 gigabases of sequencing data and approximately 85 million unique TCR sequences were included in an early release covering 550 to 650 HLA-typed donors. Of the roughly 400 genotyped donors, 81% fell in the genetic ancestry cluster associated with self-reported Caucasian donors. The aim of the study was to test whether cataloging public T cell receptors could identify signatures of past pathogen exposure. The T cell repertoires of about 700 subjects were profiled by immunosequencing and related to cytomegalovirus serostatus. Along with the roughly 670-subject first cohort, a separate validation cohort of around 120 different subjects was used. High-throughput TCR immunosequencing, statistical association of individual TCRs with disease status, and machine learning were combined to predict cytomegalovirus infection status. In a later analysis, previously published TCR beta repertoires from 600 to 850 donors were re-analyzed and high-resolution HLA genotyping was added so that TCR occurrence patterns could be studied. In the later analysis, no new phenotypic data were used to find candidate immune exposures; instead, reliance was placed on TCR beta sequences and their occurrence across donors. An earlier analysis of 587 of the donors used high-throughput TCR beta sequencing to judge whether each TCR beta V gene segment behaved as functional or pseudogenic. Donor age, sex, ethnicity and CMV serostatus were compiled together with the repertoire data. In a later genetic analysis, genome-wide SNP genotypes for about three fifths of the roughly 670 donors were used, and that subset was treated as a discovery cohort. Every discovery cohort repertoire had been produced on one sequencing platform. HLA typing covered class I and class II loci at four-digit resolution. Typing coverage differed by locus: A, B, C, DRB1 and DQB1 were typed in roughly 629-630 donors, DQA1 in roughly 500, DPA1 in around 600, and DPB1 in 400 to 480. Because of strong linkage in the cohort, roughly 5 DR-DQ haplotypes were treated as single units for association and clustering. Among 300 to 450 genotyped donors of the cohort, an average of around 240,000 unique TCR beta nucleotide sequences were sequenced per donor, about a sixth of them non-productive. Broader findings and caveats from the paper: In a later analysis, several top co-occurrence clusters were reported to appear linked to parvovirus B19, influenza, CMV and Epstein-Barr virus. A later analysis found that HLA-associated TCR beta chains were more clonally expanded and had lower generation probabilities than equally common non-associated chains. A further reported finding was that TCR beta sequences accurately predicted the HLA-A and HLA-B alleles for most subjects in the first cohort. Cytomegalovirus status was reported to be diagnosed by the classifier with high specificity and sensitivity in both the original and validation cohorts. The 87-base-pair reads could not distinguish some IMGT-functional V segments, including TRBV6-2 and TRBV6-3, so those segments were excluded. In vitro tests confirmed that a few of the cytomegalovirus-associated TCR beta chains recognize cytomegalovirus antigens. Linkage disequilibrium might explain the correlated functional status among segregating V segments, but an unknown experimental factor could not be excluded. Because counts were too low, about 15 rarely observed V segments, including chromosome 9 orphons, were left out of the earlier analysis of 500 to 750 of the donors. Roughly uniform sequencing depth across donors was assumed in presence/absence analyses, although this assumption may not hold. The only immune exposure information available for the cohort was CMV serostatus. When HLA alleles, especially DR and DQ, strongly co-occurred, TCR associations were difficult to assign to individual alleles. In a later genetic analysis, a missense DCLRE1C variant was associated with V-gene and J-gene trimming of TCR beta chains, and the association was replicated in an independent cohort. In a later analysis, TCR association rates were found to vary across HLA loci, with the most associated TCRs seen for DRB1 alleles and the fewest for HLA-C alleles. A total of fewer than 200 TCR beta chains were listed by the study as associated with cytomegalovirus. According to a later genetic analysis, donors in an Asian-associated ancestry cluster had fewer N-insertions in productive TCRs than the roughly 670-donor mean. The cohort was sequenced for TCR beta chains only, and without alpha or paired-chain data the features that could be detected were limited. Most CMV-associated TCR beta chains appeared to be HLA-restricted in a later analysis, and the HLA associations seemed to be driven largely by CMV exposure. A group of highly shared sequence variants was considered likely to be a technical artifact of the sequencing pipeline. In an earlier analysis of around 600 of the donors, most TCR beta V segments were observed in productive rearrangements about 87% or about 30% of the time, broadly matching IMGT annotations. While some public TCRs were present in many individuals, most TCR sequences turned up only very rarely across donors. At a false discovery rate of 0.05, a later analysis linked some 18,000 TCR beta sequences to specific HLA alleles. Because HLA typing was missing for some donors at each locus, association tests included only the typed subset. The authors suggested that the approach could potentially be generalized to other disease states and immunological phenotypes.

The protocol used for the library was the immunoSEQ multiplex PCR assay. A mixture of 60 forward primers for TCR Vbeta segments and 13 reverse primers for TCR Jbeta segments was used in the multiplex PCR. A multiplex PCR assay on genomic DNA amplified the CDR3 region of rearranged TCR beta genes. The amplified TCR beta libraries were sequenced on the Illumina HiSeq System as 87-base-pair reads. In the original analysis: Across the 700 or so repertoires, a later analysis counted roughly 77 million unique TCR beta chains, about 10 million of which were shared by at least two donors. To remove PCR and sequencing errors, raw reads were error-corrected and collapsed into unique sequences using a nearest-neighbor algorithm that merged closely related sequences. CDR3 sequences were aligned to IMGT reference sequences to assign V, D and J gene segments. For a sequence to be retained, a match of at least six nucleotides was required to both a V gene segment and a J gene segment. A rearrangement was called productive if the CDR3 had no stop codons and remained in frame with V and J, and every other rearrangement was called non-productive. CDR3 was defined according to IMGT convention as the region running from the second conserved V-encoded cysteine to the conserved J-encoded phenylalanine. Sequences without an unambiguous match to a single V gene segment were excluded from the earlier analysis of 500 to 700 of the donors. An earlier analysis of a few hundred of the donors called V segments functional above 56.7% productive rearrangements and segregating when the between-donor standard deviation exceeded 5%. A statistical classification framework was built to diagnose cytomegalovirus status from the catalog of TCR beta chain sequences. In a later analysis, TCR nucleotide sequences were compared against IMGT/GENE-DB human TR gene sequences so that V and J genes could be assigned. A later analysis assigned CDR3 sequences and most-parsimonious VDJ recombination scenarios with the TCRdist pipeline. In a later analysis, each TCR beta chain was defined by its CDR3 amino acid sequence together with its V-gene family, and reads lacking a unique V-gene family were excluded. As a way to deal with suspected cross-contamination and a sequencing artifact, a later analysis dropped over 550 nucleotide sequences that were highly shared and had low generation probability. A later analysis calculated a clonal expansion index for each public chain from normalized within-repertoire ranks of inferred template counts. A later analysis computed generation probabilities with a VDJ recombination model fitted to out-of-frame rearrangements, and checked the results against IGoR. A later analysis scored TCR-TCR, TCR-HLA and TCR-CMV co-occurrence with hypergeometric tests, applying a repertoire-size bias correction to TCR pairs. A later analysis estimated false discovery rates by permuting HLA or CMV assignments 20 times. In a later analysis, co-occurring TCRs were grouped using DBSCAN, with TCRdist sequence similarity added in when clustering inside HLA-allele-positive subsets. For co-occurrence clustering, repertoires with fewer than 30,000 or more than 120,000 public chains were excluded, along with several repertoires with anomalous nucleotide sharing. As stored in TCRdb, this immuneACCESS dataset retains in-frame rearrangements with V and J assigned. A fraction of the clones does not appear; measured against another copy, unresolved V genes explain less than half of the discrepancy, and the remainder lacks a known reason. The V and J calls and clone size were taken over from that table, and D and trimming were inferred from the DNA. The sample table records fewer than 130,000 clones; approximately 78% of these occur just once. The ten top clones hold around 1.2% of the sample.

The V and J segments used are TRBV18 and TRBJ2-7, and 9 junctional nucleotides match TRBD2. This TCR derives from a woman aged 25-40 years in good health and CMV-seronegative. Sample: PBMCs. CDR3 reads: CAGGTSLREQYF. The DNA is TGTGCGGGGGGGACTAGCCTTCGGGAGCAGTACTTC.